The rows below give T cell receptor beta chains drawn from one sample of a study of identical twins. TCRdb ran MiXCR on the 5' RACE reads and lists one entry per CDR3 protein. The sample records approximately 530,000 distinct CDR3 sequences, 20% to 25% being singletons. The same data also contributed to another study, on yellow fever vaccine responses in identical twins.

Sequenced input: CD4+ T cells sorted from blood. The receptors originated from a woman aged 18-35 years in good health. CDR3s include the opening cysteine and the closing phenylalanine or tryptophan. The D gene is left open where the match is weak. Not all rows give a size; the values are once, few, many and, for expanded clones, a class.

few	TRBV11-2	TRBD1	TRBJ2-6	CASSHRDRHLSGANVLTF	TGTGCCAGCAGCCACCGGGACAGGCACCTCTCTGGGGCCAACGTCCTGACTTTC
few	TRBV20-1	-	TRBJ1-1	CSARLTGTEAFF	TGCAGTGCCCGGCTCACGGGCACTGAAGCTTTCTTT
many	TRBV5-1	-	TRBJ2-2	CASSSSGGLNTGELFF	TGCGCCAGCAGCTCCTCGGGCGGGTTGAACACCGGGGAGCTGTTTTTT
-	TRBV25-1	TRBD1	TRBJ1-4	CASSGTRQGGEKLFF	TGTGCCAGCAGTGGGACACGACAGGGTGGTGAAAAACTGTTTTTT
-	TRBV20-1	-	TRBJ1-1	CSARGGGSTNTEAFF	TGCAGTGCTAGAGGGGGAGGCAGTACGAACACTGAAGCTTTCTTT
-	TRBV9	TRBD1	TRBJ1-2	CASSPGTADGYTF	TGTGCCAGCAGCCCTGGGACAGCCGATGGCTACACCTTC
few	TRBV27	-	TRBJ2-3	CASSLKGGGTSTDTQYF	TGTGCCAGCAGTTTAAAAGGAGGCGGGACTAGCACAGATACGCAGTATTTT
-	TRBV20-1	TRBD1	TRBJ2-6	CSAFPTGGSSGANVLTF	TGCAGTGCTTTCCCGACAGGGGGCTCCTCTGGGGCCAACGTCCTGACTTTC
few	TRBV20-1	-	TRBJ2-5	CSASSQGQTQYF	TGCAGTGCTAGTAGTCAGGGACAGACCCAGTACTTC
-	TRBV7-6	-	TRBJ2-3	CASSLFLADTQYF	TGTGCCAGCAGCTTATTCTTGGCAGATACGCAGTATTTT
once	TRBV28	-	TRBJ1-3	CASSLVRGGGNTIYF	TGTGCCAGCAGCCTCGTCAGGGGTGGTGGAAACACCATATATTTT
many	TRBV6-1	-	TRBJ1-4	CASSPTWDTEKLFF	TGTGCCAGCAGTCCGACATGGGATACGGAAAAACTGTTTTTT
-	TRBV10-3	-	TRBJ1-6	CAISESYVRDGDYNSPLHF	TGTGCCATCAGTGAGTCGTACGTCCGGGACGGCGACTATAATTCACCCCTCCACTTT
few	TRBV4-2	-	TRBJ1-2	CASSQPDRNYGYTF	TGTGCCAGCAGCCAGCCCGATCGTAACTATGGCTACACCTTC
-	TRBV12-3/TRBV12-4	TRBD2	TRBJ2-1	CASSSRTSGSYEQFF	TGTGCCAGCAGCAGTCGGACTAGCGGGAGCTATGAGCAGTTCTTC
-	TRBV4-2	TRBD1	TRBJ1-1	CASSQDATGGKNTEAFF	TGTGCCAGCAGCCAAGATGCGACAGGGGGAAAGAACACTGAAGCTTTCTTT
-	TRBV28	-	TRBJ1-5	CASSTHPNQPQHF	TGTGCCAGCAGTACCCACCCCAATCAGCCCCAGCATTTT
-	TRBV20-1	-	TRBJ2-3	CSIPGTTDTQYF	TGCAGTATCCCCGGGACTACAGATACGCAGTATTTT
few	TRBV6-5	-	TRBJ2-2	CASSYSSAFSSGELFF	TGTGCCAGCAGTTACTCGTCGGCTTTTAGTTCCGGGGAGCTGTTTTTT
few	TRBV3-1	-	TRBJ2-7	CASSQGVYYEQYF	TGTGCCAGCAGCCAAGGGGTCTACTACGAGCAGTACTTC
few	TRBV7-2	-	TRBJ2-3	CASSFQTSTDTQYF	TGTGCCAGCAGCTTCCAAACTAGCACAGATACGCAGTATTTT
-	TRBV6-2/TRBV6-3	-	TRBJ1-2	CASSYTSQGTYGYTF	TGTGCCAGCAGTTACACTTCTCAGGGGACCTATGGCTACACCTTC
many	TRBV3-1	TRBD1	TRBJ2-1	CASRQGYNEQFF	TGTGCCAGCCGACAGGGCTACAATGAGCAGTTCTTC
few	TRBV7-2	TRBD1	TRBJ1-1	CASSLVGQGMTTEAFF	TGTGCCAGCAGCTTAGTGGGACAGGGTATGACCACTGAAGCTTTCTTT
once	TRBV7-8	TRBD2	TRBJ2-1	CASSLASGTSGYNEQFF	TGTGCCAGCAGCTTAGCGAGCGGGACTAGCGGCTACAATGAGCAGTTCTTC
few	TRBV6-2/TRBV6-3	-	TRBJ2-2	CASNPGRGTGELFF	TGTGCCAGCAACCCCGGCCGGGGGACCGGGGAGCTGTTTTTT
-	TRBV5-6	-	TRBJ2-5	CASSLYPGELKTQYF	TGTGCCAGCAGCTTGTACCCAGGGGAGTTGAAGACCCAGTACTTC
-	TRBV18	-	TRBJ2-2	CASSQQENTGELFF	TGTGCCAGCTCACAACAGGAGAACACCGGGGAGCTGTTTTTT
-	TRBV5-1	-	TRBJ1-4	CASSPVAGTSNEKLFF	TGCGCCAGCAGCCCCGTTGCGGGGACATCTAATGAAAAACTGTTTTTT
-	TRBV5-1	TRBD2	TRBJ2-1	CASSLGRTRDEQFF	TGCGCCAGCAGCTTGGGGCGGACTAGGGATGAGCAGTTCTTC
-	TRBV5-1	TRBD1	TRBJ2-5	CASSSLLDREETQYF	TGCGCCAGCAGCTCCTTACTAGACAGGGAAGAGACCCAGTACTTC
-	TRBV19	TRBD1	TRBJ1-1	CASNPGRGRLTEAFF	TGTGCCAGTAACCCGGGCAGGGGGCGCTTGACTGAAGCTTTCTTT
-	TRBV5-5	-	TRBJ2-1	CASSLARTETNEQFF	TGTGCCAGCAGCTTGGCCAGGACGGAGACTAATGAGCAGTTCTTC
-	TRBV12-3/TRBV12-4	TRBD1	TRBJ1-6	CASSFLGQGNSPLHF	TGTGCCAGCAGTTTTCTCGGACAGGGAAATTCACCCCTCCACTTT
-	TRBV4-2	-	TRBJ2-3	CASSQDRPPEGTQYF	TGTGCCAGCAGCCAAGATAGGCCTCCAGAGGGCACGCAGTATTTT
-	TRBV12-3/TRBV12-4	-	TRBJ2-6	CASGGSAGANVLTF	TGTGCCAGCGGTGGGAGTGCTGGGGCCAACGTCCTGACTTTC
-	TRBV10-3	-	TRBJ2-5	CAISVTKVETQYF	TGTGCCATCAGTGTGACGAAGGTGGAGACCCAGTACTTC
-	TRBV12-3/TRBV12-4	-	TRBJ1-1	CASSDTYTEAFF	TGTGCCAGCAGTGACACTTACACTGAAGCTTTCTTT
-	TRBV5-6	-	TRBJ2-1	CASSFGPREPEQFF	TGTGCCAGCAGCTTCGGACCCCGGGAACCGGAGCAGTTCTTC
-	TRBV20-1	TRBD1	TRBJ1-4	CSASSTGGWGEKLFF	TGCAGTGCCAGTAGCACAGGGGGCTGGGGTGAAAAACTGTTTTTT
-	TRBV5-5	-	TRBJ1-1	CASSLQGIPEAFF	TGTGCCAGCAGCTTGCAGGGGATACCTGAAGCTTTCTTT
-	TRBV3-1	-	TRBJ2-1	CASHSGPSSYNEQFF	TGTGCCAGCCACTCCGGCCCGAGCTCCTACAATGAGCAGTTCTTC
-	TRBV7-9	-	TRBJ1-1	CASSRKQGRNTEAFF	TGTGCCAGCAGCCGGAAACAGGGTCGGAACACTGAAGCTTTCTTT
few	TRBV5-8	-	TRBJ2-1	CASSPGTFYLYNEQFF	TGTGCCAGCAGCCCCGGGACCTTCTACCTCTACAATGAGCAGTTCTTC
-	TRBV29-1	TRBD1	TRBJ1-1	CSVAGQAGTEAFF	TGCAGCGTGGCGGGACAGGCGGGCACTGAAGCTTTCTTT
-	TRBV20-1	-	TRBJ2-7	CSAARDTSSYEQYF	TGCAGTGCTGCCCGGGACACATCCTCCTACGAGCAGTACTTC
many	TRBV2	TRBD1	TRBJ2-7	CASRTGTGKYEQYF	TGTGCCAGCCGCACCGGGACAGGGAAGTACGAGCAGTACTTC
few	TRBV20-1	TRBD2	TRBJ2-2	CSAKLAGGNTGELFF	TGCAGTGCTAAACTAGCGGGGGGGAACACCGGGGAGCTGTTTTTT
few	TRBV7-6	-	TRBJ2-7	CASSFKPYEQYF	TGTGCCAGCAGCTTTAAACCTTACGAGCAGTACTTC
-	TRBV10-3	TRBD1	TRBJ2-1	CAISPGTGGNEQFF	TGTGCCATCAGTCCCGGGACAGGGGGCAATGAGCAGTTCTTC
many	TRBV10-3	-	TRBJ2-3	CAISGSYTDTQYF	TGTGCCATCAGTGGTTCTTACACAGATACGCAGTATTTT
-	TRBV20-1	-	TRBJ2-5	CSARDGLGEETQYF	TGCAGTGCTAGAGATGGGCTCGGGGAAGAGACCCAGTACTTC
-	TRBV5-1	TRBD1	TRBJ2-5	CASSLVGQRQETQYF	TGCGCCAGCAGCTTGGTGGGACAGAGACAAGAGACCCAGTACTTC